These T cell receptor beta chains were read from a single sample in a study of siplizumab effects on memory and regulatory T cells. Profiling relied on immunoSEQ multiplex PCR, and the TCRdb table lists in-frame clones only, not all of them. The sample contains fewer than 5,500 clones, about 47% of which appear only once. No cognate antigen is known for these TCRs. The specimen sequenced was CFSE-low (dividing) CD4+ T cells sorted from an allogeneic mixed lymphocyte reaction. These TCRs come from a human donor in good health; the cells came from an allogeneic mixed lymphocyte reaction. Some clones in this sample may be carry-over from other donors' samples. Each CDR3 is given with its conserved first and last residue. D genes are given only for firm matches. Not all rows give a size; the values are once, few, many and, for expanded clones, a class.

D	V	size	J	DNA	CDR3
-	TRBV27	few	TRBJ1-1	TGTGCCAGCAGTGTTACAGGTGCCACTGAAGCTTTCTTT	CASSVTGATEAFF
TRBD2	TRBV9	few	TRBJ2-5	TGTGCCAGCAGCGTAGGCGGCCTAGCGGGGTCCCAAGAGACCCAGTACTTC	CASSVGGLAGSQETQYF
TRBD1	TRBV6-5	-	TRBJ1-3	TGTGCCAGCAGTGCGACAGGGGGCACTGGAAACACCATATATTTT	CASSATGGTGNTIYF
-	TRBV15	few	TRBJ1-5	TGTGCCACCAGCCGTTCGACAGGCTCCCCGGGGCAGCCCCAGCATTTT	CATSRSTGSPGQPQHF
-	TRBV18	once	TRBJ1-3	TGTGCCAGCTCCCCGGACCTTCTCTCTGGAAACACCATATATTTT	CASSPDLLSGNTIYF
TRBD2	TRBV6-5	-	TRBJ2-1	TGTGCCAGCAGTTATGGACTAGCGATCTACAATGAGCAGTTCTTC	CASSYGLAIYNEQFF
-	TRBV5-1	few	TRBJ1-5	TGCGCCAGCAGCTTGGAGGGCAGGCAAAATCAGCCCCAGCATTTT	CASSLEGRQNQPQHF
-	TRBV6-5	-	TRBJ2-7	TGTGCCAGCAGTTACTCGTACGGAATCTCCTACGAGCAGTACTTC	CASSYSYGISYEQYF
-	TRBV6-7	once	TRBJ1-2	TGTGCCAGCAGCAATGGATTTGGGGGCTACACCTTC	CASSNGFGGYTF
TRBD1	TRBV25-1	few	TRBJ2-2	TGTGCCAGCTACCGGGACAGGGGACACACCGGGGAGCTGTTTTTT	CASYRDRGHTGELFF
-	TRBV7-9	few	TRBJ2-1	TGTGCCAGCAGCTTATGGGGGGACAGCGGCAGCCCATACAATGAGCAGTTCTTC	CASSLWGDSGSPYNEQFF
-	TRBV6-5	-	TRBJ2-3	TGTGCCAGTAGCGGATCCACAGATACGCAGTATTTT	CASSGSTDTQYF
-	TRBV18	-	TRBJ2-1	TGTGCCAGCTCACCAGAGATGAGCTCCTACAATGAGCAGTTCTTC	CASSPEMSSYNEQFF
TRBD2	TRBV5-1	once	TRBJ2-5	TGCGCCAGCAGCCTCAGGACTAGCGGGGTTTCCAGGGAGACCCAGTACTTC	CASSLRTSGVSRETQYF
-	TRBV29-1	-	TRBJ2-1	TGCAGCGTCGGGAGGACAGGGATCTACAATGAGCAGTTCTTC	CSVGRTGIYNEQFF
-	TRBV5-1	-	TRBJ1-1	TGCGCCAGCAGCTTGGGTGGCCAGGGGAACACTGAAGCTTTCTTT	CASSLGGQGNTEAFF
-	TRBV10-3	-	TRBJ2-1	TGTGCCATCAGTGATCTCAATGAGCAGTTCTTC	CAISDLNEQFF
-	TRBV5-4	-	TRBJ1-2	TGTGCCAGCAGCTTCCAGGAACGCTATGGCTACACCTTC	CASSFQERYGYTF
-	TRBV5-6	once	TRBJ1-3	TGTGCCAGCCAGGGCTTCGGTGGAAACACCATATATTTT	CASQGFGGNTIYF
TRBD1	TRBV5-6	-	TRBJ2-4	TGTGCCAGCAGCTTGGTCGGGACAGGGAAAAACATTCAGTACTTC	CASSLVGTGKNIQYF
TRBD2	TRBV10-2	few	TRBJ2-1	TGCGCCAGCAGCAGGCTTAGCGGGAGTTATGAGCAGTTCTTC	CASSRLSGSYEQFF
-	TRBV6-5	few	TRBJ1-4	TGTGCCAGCAGTTACTCTCTTCCGGGTAAACTGTTTTTT	CASSYSLPGKLFF
-	TRBV6-6	-	TRBJ1-4	TGTGCCAGCAGTTTCCAGGGTAATGAAAAACTGTTTTTT	CASSFQGNEKLFF
-	TRBV7-9	few	TRBJ2-1	TGTGCCAGCAGCTTGGCTACCGGCTCCTACAATGAGCAGTTCTTC	CASSLATGSYNEQFF
-	TRBV7-2	-	TRBJ1-4	TGTGCCAGCAGCCTACAGCGTAATGAAAAACTGTTTTTT	CASSLQRNEKLFF
-	TRBV5-8	once	TRBJ1-5	TGTGCCAGCAGCTTGGGGCAGGGCTATTATCAGCCCCAGCATTTT	CASSLGQGYYQPQHF
-	TRBV6-5	few	TRBJ2-7	TGTGCCAGCCGAAGAGCACAGTGGGCTGTTTGGCAGTACTTC	CASRRAQWAVWQYF
-	TRBV18	-	TRBJ2-5	TGTGCCAGCTCACCAACACTAGTAGAGACCCAGTACTTC	CASSPTLVETQYF
-	TRBV7-3	-	TRBJ2-7	TGTGCCAGCAGCTTTGGTTACGGGGAGCAGTACTTC	CASSFGYGEQYF
-	TRBV7-9	-	TRBJ1-3	TGTGCCAGCAGCCCAAATTTTGGGACGGGAAACACCATATATTTT	CASSPNFGTGNTIYF
-	TRBV18	-	TRBJ1-6	TGTGCCAGCTCGGCACAGGAGACAAATAATTCACCCCTCCACTTT	CASSAQETNNSPLHF
-	TRBV15	-	TRBJ1-5	TGTGCCACCAGCAGAACAGGGAATCAGCCCCAGCATTTT	CATSRTGNQPQHF
TRBD2	TRBV4-2	-	TRBJ2-6	TGTGCCAGCAGCCAAAGAGGGACTAGCGGGGTAAGCTCTGGGGCCAACGTCCTGACTTTC	CASSQRGTSGVSSGANVLTF
-	TRBV27	-	TRBJ1-1	TGTGCCAGCAGTTCCGGACAGAACACTGAAGCTTTCTTT	CASSSGQNTEAFF
TRBD2	TRBV19	few	TRBJ2-7	TGTGCCAGTAGTATCGGCGGGAGGGCCCACGAGCAGTACTTC	CASSIGGRAHEQYF
-	TRBV6-5	few	TRBJ2-7	TGTGCCAGCAGGACGACAGGACTCGAGCAGTACTTC	CASRTTGLEQYF
-	TRBV7-2	-	TRBJ2-1	TGTGCCAGCAGCCTCCTCGGTTACAGCTCCTACAATGAGCAGTTCTTC	CASSLLGYSSYNEQFF
-	TRBV4-1	-	TRBJ2-3	TGCGCCAGCAGCCAAGGGGCCGCTTACAACACAGATACGCAGTATTTT	CASSQGAAYNTDTQYF
-	TRBV5-1	-	TRBJ1-4	TGCGCCAGCAGCTTGGGGTATGGGGCCCTGAATGAAAAACTGTTTTTT	CASSLGYGALNEKLFF
TRBD1	TRBV7-6	few	TRBJ1-5	TGTGCCAGCAGCTTGGGGACAGGGGACCAGCCCCAGCATTTT	CASSLGTGDQPQHF
-	TRBV5-4	once	TRBJ1-6	TGTGCCAGCAGTTTCGACATCTCCTATAATTCACCCCTCCACTTT	CASSFDISYNSPLHF
TRBD1	TRBV18	-	TRBJ1-1	TGTGCCAGCTCACCCCAGGGGGGTGTTGGCACTGAAGCTTTCTTT	CASSPQGGVGTEAFF
-	TRBV10-3	-	TRBJ2-3	TGTGCCATCAGTGAAGTTACAGATACGCAGTATTTT	CAISEVTDTQYF
-	TRBV19	-	TRBJ2-2	TGTGCCAGTAGTTCCTGGACTGGGTCCGGGGAGCTGTTTTTT	CASSSWTGSGELFF
-	TRBV9	-	TRBJ1-2	TGTGCCAGCAGCGTAGGACCCGGATTCGGTAGCGACGGCTACACCTTC	CASSVGPGFGSDGYTF
-	TRBV5-1	-	TRBJ1-1	TGCGCCAGCAGCTTGGGTCCGGCTAGCTCTGCTGAAGCTTTCTTT	CASSLGPASSAEAFF
-	TRBV18	few	TRBJ2-5	TGTGCCAGCTCACTTCGCCCTGGGACGCCCCCAGAGACCCAGTACTTC	CASSLRPGTPPETQYF
-	TRBV6-6	-	TRBJ2-7	TGTGCCAGCAGTTACTCGGCGGCGTCGCCCTACGAGCAGTACTTC	CASSYSAASPYEQYF
-	TRBV9	-	TRBJ2-6	TGTGCCAGCAGCAAGACAGGAACGTTCTCTGGGGCCAACGTCCTGACTTTC	CASSKTGTFSGANVLTF
-	TRBV27	-	TRBJ1-1	TGTGCCAGCACCAGCCTTCTACGAAACACTGAAGCTTTCTTT	CASTSLLRNTEAFF
-	TRBV29-1	once	TRBJ1-2	TGCAGCGTTGTTGGGGTGGTTGGCTACACCTTC	CSVVGVVGYTF
-	TRBV2	-	TRBJ1-5	TGTGCCAGCAGGGCAGACAGGTTAAGCAATCAGCCCCAGCATTTT	CASRADRLSNQPQHF
-	TRBV5-5	few	TRBJ1-2	TGTGCCACCCGTGGGGCGAACTATGGCTACACCTTC	CATRGANYGYTF
-	TRBV15	-	TRBJ1-4	TGTGCCACCAGCAGAGATAAGCCGCAACCATACGAAAAACTGTTTTTT	CATSRDKPQPYEKLFF
TRBD2	TRBV2	-	TRBJ2-5	TGTGCCAGCAGGACGGGACTAGCGGGGGGACAAGAGACCCAGTACTTC	CASRTGLAGGQETQYF
-	TRBV6-6	-	TRBJ2-2	TGTGCCAGCAGTTACACCCGGGCCCCCACCGGGGAGCTGTTTTTT	CASSYTRAPTGELFF